Following are 27 T cell receptor beta chains from one sample sequenced in a study of control samples from healthy donors and cancer patients. Sequencing used immunoSEQ multiplex PCR; TCRdb keeps in-frame clones, though not all of them. The profile shows some 140,000 clones, approximately 92% of them singletons. The specimen sequenced was blood. These receptors were obtained from a man aged 30-40 years in good health.

The chain has TRBV7-2 and TRBJ2-1; no firm D call. The CDR3 runs to 16 residues. The V and J ends lost 2 bases and 2 bases respectively, with 13 bases between them. Germline V gene data show CDR1 as SGHTA and CDR2 as FQGNSA. Here the CDR3 reads CASSLYQPTTYNEQFF. The CDR3 region has the DNA TGTGCCAGCAGCTTATACCAACCTACTACCTACAATGAGCAGTTCTTC.

The gene calls are TRBV7-2 and TRBJ1-2; D ambiguous. The CDR3 has 15 residues. The germline CDR1 and CDR2 sequences are SGHTA and FQGNSA. Deletions cut 5 bases from V and 4 bases from J, with 17 bases between. CDR3: CASSLQPKGGYGYTF. The CDR3 DNA reads as TGTGCCAGCAGCCTTCAGCCCAAAGGTGGCTATGGCTACACCTTC.

This chain connects TRBV5-4 to TRBJ2-5, with TRBD2 identical over 9 bases. Germline CDR1 SGHNT, CDR2 YYREEE (reference sequence). After removal of 4 bases from V and 2 bases from J, the junction contained 6 bases not matched to a gene. The CDR3 is made up of 15 amino acids. This CDR3 reads CASSRTSGQQETQYF. The CDR3 DNA reads as TGTGCCAGCAGCCGTACTAGCGGGCAACAAGAGACCCAGTACTTC.

The V gene is TRBV6-5, the J gene TRBJ1-5, with 9 bases identical to TRBD1. CDR1 and CDR2 from the germline V gene are MNHEY and SVGAGI. The CDR3 runs 15 residues. J gave up 4 bases and V 4 bases, and 5 bases lay outside the gene matches. CDR3 sequence (DNA): TGTGCCAGCAGTTCCTCGGGACAGGGTAATCAGCCCCAGCATTTT. Translation gives CASSSSGQGNQPQHF.

This chain joins TRBV28 and TRBJ2-2; D gene uncertain. With 1 base removed from V and 0 bases from J, the gap between germline ends came to 9 bases. The CDR3 totals 16 residues. The germline gives CDR1 MDHEN, CDR2 SYDVKM. CDR3 amino acids: CASSLLGQTNTGELFF. CDR3 in DNA: TGTGCCAGCAGTTTATTAGGCCAGACGAACACCGGGGAGCTGTTTTTT.

This chain joins TRBV5-1 and TRBJ2-1; tentative D call: TRBD2 (6 bases). The CDR3 runs to 17 residues. CDR1 and CDR2 (germline): SGHRS, YFSETQ. Trimming left V 1 base short and J 0 bases short, with 14 bases between. The CDR3 is CASSLWDFESSYNEQFF. DNA of the CDR3: TGCGCCAGCAGCTTGTGGGACTTCGAGAGCTCCTACAATGAGCAGTTCTTC. Together with reference TRBV5-1 and TRBJ2-1, the CDR3 gives the full variable domain: KAGVTQTPRYLIKTRGQQVTLSCSPISGHRSVSWYQQTPGQGLQFLFEYFSETQRNKGNFPGRFSGRQFSNSRSEMNVSTLELGDSALYLCASSLWDFESSYNEQFFGPGTRLTVL.

This clone was detected once. The J gene is TRBJ1-5, the V gene TRBV2; D unresolved. The V end was cut by 9 bases, the J end by 2 bases, with 11 bases between. Germline CDR1 and CDR2: SNHLY and FYNNEI. CDR3 size: 13 residues. The CDR3 region is CASKSTGNQPQHF. The CDR3 nucleotides are TGTGCCAGTAAATCGACGGGCAATCAGCCCCAGCATTTT.

The chain links TRBV5-8 to TRBJ1-6, with TRBD1 matching over 7 bases. CDR1 is SGHTS and CDR2 is YDEGEE in the germline V gene. The ends lost 3 bases at V and 0 bases at J; junction bases unmatched: 6. The CDR3 spans 17 residues. The CDR3 region has the DNA TGTGCCAGCAGCTCGTCGACAGGGAGCTCCTATAATTCACCCCTCCACTTT. It codes for CASSSSTGSSYNSPLHF. Combining the CDR3 with reference TRBV5-8 and TRBJ1-6 gives the whole variable domain EAGVTQSPTHLIKTRGQQATLRCSPISGHTSVYWYQQALGLGLQFLLWYDEGEERNRGNFPPRFSGRQFPNYSSELNVNALELEDSALYLCASSSSTGSSYNSPLHFGNGTRLTVT.

This rearrangement joins TRBV18 to TRBJ1-1; a weak D match, TRBD1 (5 bases). Trimming stripped 6 bases from V and 11 bases from J, with 16 bases between. CDR3 length equals 12 residues. CDR1 and CDR2 from the germline V gene are KGHSH and LQKENI. CDR3 protein: CASSLKGTDAFF. CDR3 nucleotide sequence: TGTGCCAGCTCCCTAAAGGGGACGGACGCTTTCTTT.

This clone was detected once. The chain has TRBV30 and TRBJ1-2, with D tentatively TRBD1 (6 bases). The V end was cut by 3 bases, the J end by 1 base, with 15 bases between. Germline V gene data show CDR1 as GTSNPN and CDR2 as SVGIG (reference sequence). The CDR3 runs 15 residues. This CDR3 reads CAWRQIQGINYGYTF. The CDR3 DNA is TGTGCCTGGAGACAAATACAGGGAATTAACTATGGCTACACCTTC. The full variable domain, with the rest looked up from reference TRBV30 and TRBJ1-2, is SQTIHQWPATLVQPVGSPLSLECTVEGTSNPNLYWYRQAAGRGLQLLFYSVGIGQISSEVPQNLSASRPQDRQFILSSKKLLLSDSGFYLCAWRQIQGINYGYTFGSGTRLTVV.

V gene TRBV4-3 combines with J gene TRBJ2-3; D may be TRBD2 (7 bases). The CDR3 contains 17 residues. The germline V gene encodes CDR1 LGHNA and CDR2 YSLEER. Trimming left V 0 bases short and J 0 bases short, with 13 bases between. The CDR3 DNA reads as TGCGCCAGCAGCCAAGATAGTGGGGGGGCTAGCACAGATACGCAGTATTTT. Protein sequence: CASSQDSGGASTDTQYF.

The chain links TRBV2 to TRBJ2-3, with TRBD1 identical over 12 bases. V lost 5 bases, J lost 8 bases, and 8 bases stayed unmatched. Germline CDR1 reads SNHLY; CDR2 reads FYNNEI. The CDR3 covers 15 residues. CDR3 DNA: TGTGCCAGCAGTATACCGGGACAGGGGGCAGCTACGCAGTATTTT. The encoded protein is CASSIPGQGAATQYF.

The chain recombines TRBV6-5 with TRBJ2-1; 13 bases fit TRBD2. With 6 bases clipped from V and 5 bases from J, the junction kept 4 bases outside the gene matches. This CDR3 contains 15 residues. Germline V gene lookup returns CDR1 MNHEY and CDR2 SVGAGI. The CDR3 coding sequence is TGTGCCAGCAGCCAACTAGCGGGAGGGAACAATGAGCAGTTCTTC. It yields the protein CASSQLAGGNNEQFF.

This chain uses TRBV7-9 with TRBJ1-6; 8 bases fit TRBD1. The V and J ends lost 6 bases and 8 bases, in that order; junction bases with no gene match: 9. The CDR3 consists of 15 residues. Per germline, CDR1 SEHNR and CDR2 FQNEAQ (reference sequence). In nucleotides, the CDR3 is TGTGCCAGCAGTCAAGGACAGGGAAATTATTCACCCCTCCACTTT. Translating it yields CASSQGQGNYSPLHF.

Here the CDR3 reads CAISGGYGNTIYF. Here the CDR3 DNA reads TGTGCCATCAGTGGGGGATACGGAAACACCATATATTTT. This rearrangement joins TRBV10-3 to TRBJ1-3; unclear D gene. The CDR3 has 13 amino acids. The germline V gene encodes CDR1 ENHRY and CDR2 SYGVKD. Trimming shortened V by 4 bases and J by 4 bases, and 8 bases separated the two germline ends.

V gene TRBV15 combines with J gene TRBJ1-5; TRBD1 might be the D (6 bases). V was pared by 0 bases and J by 7 bases, with 10 bases between. The CDR3 contains 14 residues. Germline loops: CDR1 LNHNV, CDR2 YYDKDF (reference sequence). The CDR3 DNA reads as TGTGCCACCAGCAGAGATCCCGGGGGCCAGCCCCAGCATTTT. Translating it yields CATSRDPGGQPQHF.

The rearrangement joins TRBV24-1 to TRBJ1-2; no definite D call. Germline assignment: CDR1 KGHDR and CDR2 SFDVKD. The CDR3 is 14 amino acids. V was pared by 0 bases and J by 4 bases, with 8 bases between. The DNA for the CDR3 is TGTGCCACCAGTGATTTGCGGGTTTCCTATGGCTACACCTTC. Translated: CATSDLRVSYGYTF.

The chain has TRBV19 and TRBJ1-3; D gene ambiguous. With 5 bases removed from V and 2 bases from J, the gap between germline ends came to 10 bases. Germline V gene lookup returns CDR1 LNHDA and CDR2 SQIVND (reference sequence). This CDR3 is built from 14 residues. CDR3: CASSFASAGNTIYF. The CDR3 nucleotides are TGTGCCAGTAGTTTCGCGTCGGCTGGAAACACCATATATTTT.

The genes are TRBV24-1 and TRBJ1-3; no reliable D call. From germline, CDR1 is KGHDR and CDR2 SFDVKD. The CDR3 has 12 amino acids. V lost 1 base to trimming and J lost 3 bases, with 0 bases between them. The CDR3 DNA reads TGTGCCACCAGTGATTTTGGAAACACCATATATTTT. Amino acids: CATSDFGNTIYF.

CDR3 residues: CASSLVTGGFYGYTF. In nucleotides, the CDR3 is TGTGCCAGCAGCTTGGTTACCGGAGGGTTCTATGGCTACACCTTC. The chain recombines TRBV5-4 with TRBJ1-2, with D hard to call. Germline values: CDR1 SGHNT, CDR2 YYREEE (reference sequence). Trimming stripped 0 bases from V and 4 bases from J, with 13 bases between. The length of the CDR3 is 15 residues.

The chain couples TRBV7-9 to TRBJ1-1, with a possible D match to TRBD1 (6 bases). Deletions cut 5 bases from V and 0 bases from J, with 13 bases between. CDR3 length: 15 amino acids. The germline V gene has CDR1 SEHNR and CDR2 FQNEAQ (reference sequence). As DNA, the CDR3 is TGTGCCAGCAGCCAGGGGACGGAAATGAACACTGAAGCTTTCTTT. Protein sequence: CASSQGTEMNTEAFF.

The V call is TRBV11-3, the J call TRBJ2-1; TRBD2 agrees at 7 bases. J lost 6 bases, V lost 0 bases, and 5 bases had no gene match. The CDR3 extends over 15 amino acids. Germline V CDR1 and CDR2: SGHNT, YENEEA. CDR3 protein: CASSLEGGSANEQFF. In DNA form, the CDR3 reads TGTGCCAGCAGCTTAGAGGGAGGGTCCGCCAATGAGCAGTTCTTC.

This clone was detected once. The V gene is TRBV28, the J gene TRBJ1-5, with 8 bases matching TRBD1. The germline gives CDR1 MDHEN, CDR2 SYDVKM. This CDR3 contains 16 residues. V dropped 4 bases and J dropped 0; count of bases not matched to a gene: 5. The CDR3 DNA follows: TGTGCCAGCAGTTCCCGGACAGGGAGTAGCAATCAGCCCCAGCATTTT. Encoded protein: CASSSRTGSSNQPQHF.

The J gene is TRBJ2-1, the V gene TRBV19; no definite D call. V shed 3 bases and J shed 7 bases, with 7 bases lying between them. The CDR3 contains 12 residues. CDR1 LNHDA and CDR2 SQIVND come from the germline V gene (reference sequence). CDR3 DNA sequence: TGTGCCAGTAGTATCCTTAAGAATGAGCAGTTCTTC. Protein: CASSILKNEQFF. Full variable domain (outside the CDR3, taken from reference TRBV19 and TRBJ2-1): DGGITQSPKYLFRKEGQNVTLSCEQNLNHDAMYWYRQDPGQGLRLIYYSQIVNDFQKGDIAEGYSVSREKKESFPLTVTSAQKNPTAFYLCASSILKNEQFFGPGTRLTVL.

As regards this clone: At one end the junction does not follow the germline gene, possibly because of a read error. V usage is TRBV2 and J usage is TRBJ1-2, with D uncertain. CDR1 is SNHLY, CDR2 FYNNEI, per germline. The length of the CDR3 is 13 residues. The CDR3 spells CASNEQANYGYTF. CDR3 DNA: TGTGCCAGCAATGAACAAGCTAACTATGGCTACACCTTC.

The rearrangement joins TRBV28 to TRBJ1-4; 10 nucleotides agree with TRBD1. CDR1 MDHEN and CDR2 SYDVKM come from the germline V gene. CDR3 length: 16 residues. Trimming at V came to 5 bases and at J to 7 bases, leaving 10 bases not matched to a gene. This CDR3 reads CASSPGQGIRREKLFF. DNA of the CDR3: TGTGCCAGCAGTCCGGGACAGGGGATAAGGCGTGAAAAACTGTTTTTT.

V is TRBV7-2 and J is TRBJ2-1; TRBD2 matches 11 bases. The CDR3 has 18 residues. Germline CDR1 SGHTA, CDR2 FQGNSA. Trimming removed 1 base from V and 0 bases from J; junction bases left unmatched: 5. CDR3 sequence (DNA): TGTGCCAGCAGCTTAGAACTAGCGGGGGCCAGCTCCTACAATGAGCAGTTCTTC. Its protein is CASSLELAGASSYNEQFF.